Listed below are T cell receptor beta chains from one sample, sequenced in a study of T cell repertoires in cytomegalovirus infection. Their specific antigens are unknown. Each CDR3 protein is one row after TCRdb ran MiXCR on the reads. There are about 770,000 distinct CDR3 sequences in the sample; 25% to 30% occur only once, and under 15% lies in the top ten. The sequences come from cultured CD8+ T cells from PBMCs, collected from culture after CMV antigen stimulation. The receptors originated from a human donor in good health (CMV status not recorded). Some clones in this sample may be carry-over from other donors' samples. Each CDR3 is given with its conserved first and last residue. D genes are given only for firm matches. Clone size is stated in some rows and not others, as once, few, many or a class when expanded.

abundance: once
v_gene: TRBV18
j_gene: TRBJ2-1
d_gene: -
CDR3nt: TGTGCCAGCTCACCTGGACCGGAGCAGTTCTTC
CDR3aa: CASSPGPEQFF

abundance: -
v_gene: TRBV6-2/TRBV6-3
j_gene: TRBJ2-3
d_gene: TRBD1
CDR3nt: TGTGCCAGCAGACTGATGGGACAGAAAACAGATACGCAGTATTTT
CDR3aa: CASRLMGQKTDTQYF

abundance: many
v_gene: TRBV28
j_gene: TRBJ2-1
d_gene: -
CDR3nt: TGTGCCAGCAGTTCGGGCAGGTTAAGCTCCTACAATGAGCAGTTCTTC
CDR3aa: CASSSGRLSSYNEQFF

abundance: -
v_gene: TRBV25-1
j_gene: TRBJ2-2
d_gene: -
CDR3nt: TGTGCCAGCAGTGAATGGACAGTGAACACCGGGGAGCTGTTTTTT
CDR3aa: CASSEWTVNTGELFF

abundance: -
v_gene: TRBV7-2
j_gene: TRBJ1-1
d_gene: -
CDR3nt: TGTGCCAGCAATTACCTGGGGGGGGGCACTGAAGCTTTCTTT
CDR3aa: CASNYLGGGTEAFF

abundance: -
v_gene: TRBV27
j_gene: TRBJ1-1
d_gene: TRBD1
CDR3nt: TGCGGGGACAGCAGCATGAACACTGAAGCTTTCTTT
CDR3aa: CGDSSMNTEAFF

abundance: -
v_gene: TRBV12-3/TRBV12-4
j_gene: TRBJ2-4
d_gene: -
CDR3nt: TGTGCCAGCAGCCCTGACCCCGCCAAAAACATTCAGTACTTC
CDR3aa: CASSPDPAKNIQYF

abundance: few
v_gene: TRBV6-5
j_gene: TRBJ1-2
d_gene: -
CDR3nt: TGTGCCAGCAGTTACAGGGGAGCGACGTATTATGGCTACACCTTC
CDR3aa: CASSYRGATYYGYTF

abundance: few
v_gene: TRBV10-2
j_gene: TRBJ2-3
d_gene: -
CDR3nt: TGCGCCAGCAGTGATCTGGCGTATGCAGATACGCAGTATTTT
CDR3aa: CASSDLAYADTQYF

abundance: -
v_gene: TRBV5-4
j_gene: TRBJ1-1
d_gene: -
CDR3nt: TGTGCCAGCAGCTTGAAGTCTAACACTGAAGCTTTCTTT
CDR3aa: CASSLKSNTEAFF

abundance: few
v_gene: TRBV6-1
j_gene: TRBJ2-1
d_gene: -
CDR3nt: TGTGCCAGCACCCAGATGGGGTTATACAATGAGCAGTTCTTC
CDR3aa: CASTQMGLYNEQFF

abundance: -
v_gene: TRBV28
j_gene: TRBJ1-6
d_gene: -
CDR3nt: TGTGCCAGCAGCCCAAACCCAATTTCACCCCTCCACTTT
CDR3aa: CASSPNPISPLHF

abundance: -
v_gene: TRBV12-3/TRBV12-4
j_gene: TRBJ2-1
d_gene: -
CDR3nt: TGTGCCAGCATCGATCTAGGGCGGGGCTCCTACAATGAGCAGTTCTTC
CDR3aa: CASIDLGRGSYNEQFF

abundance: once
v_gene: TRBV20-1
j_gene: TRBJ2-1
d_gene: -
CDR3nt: TGCAGTGCTCCGTACAGGGATCGGAGTGAGCAGTTCTTC
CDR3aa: CSAPYRDRSEQFF

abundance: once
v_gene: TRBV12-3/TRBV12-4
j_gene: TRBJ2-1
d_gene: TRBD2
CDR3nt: TGTGCCAGCAGTTTAACCCTCTGGGATAGCGGGGGGGTCTCCTACAATAAGCAGTTCTTC
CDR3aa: CASSLTLWDSGGVSYNKQFF

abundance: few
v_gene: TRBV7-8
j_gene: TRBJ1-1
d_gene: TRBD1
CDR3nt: TGTGCCAGCACTCCCGGGACAGCTGAAGCTTTCTTT
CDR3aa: CASTPGTAEAFF

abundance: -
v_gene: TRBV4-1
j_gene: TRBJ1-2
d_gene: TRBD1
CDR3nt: TGCGCCAGCAGCCTTTACAGGGGCTACCCCTTATCATATGGCTACACCTTC
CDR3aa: CASSLYRGYPLSYGYTF

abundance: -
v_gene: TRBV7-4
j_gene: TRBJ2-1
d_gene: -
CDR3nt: TGTGCCAGCAGATCTAGGAACAGGGACACCTACAATGAGCAGTTCTTC
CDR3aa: CASRSRNRDTYNEQFF

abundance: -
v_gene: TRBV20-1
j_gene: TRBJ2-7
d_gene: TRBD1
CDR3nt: TGCAGTGCTTGGGACAGGGAGACCTACGAGCAGTACTTC
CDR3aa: CSAWDRETYEQYF

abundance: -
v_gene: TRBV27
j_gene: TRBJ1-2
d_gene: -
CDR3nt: TGTGCCAGCAGTTTATCGGGGATTGGGAACTATGGCTACACCTTC
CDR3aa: CASSLSGIGNYGYTF

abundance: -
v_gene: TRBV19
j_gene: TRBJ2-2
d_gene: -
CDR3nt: TGTGCCAGCACCGGGGAAGGGTCCTCCGGGGAGCTGTTTTTT
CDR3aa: CASTGEGSSGELFF

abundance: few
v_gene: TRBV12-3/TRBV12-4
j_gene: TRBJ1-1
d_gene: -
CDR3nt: TGTGCCAGCAGTTTAACAGGGAGGGCTGAAGCTTTCTTT
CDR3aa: CASSLTGRAEAFF

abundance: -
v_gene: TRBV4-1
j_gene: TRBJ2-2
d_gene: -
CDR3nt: TGCGCCAGCAGCCAAGATCCGCAGGGCTTCGGGAACACCGGGGAGCTGTTTTTT
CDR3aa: CASSQDPQGFGNTGELFF

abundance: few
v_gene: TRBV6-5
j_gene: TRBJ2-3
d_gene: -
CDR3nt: TGTGCCAGCAGTTACTCAAACAGAGATACGCAGTATTTT
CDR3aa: CASSYSNRDTQYF

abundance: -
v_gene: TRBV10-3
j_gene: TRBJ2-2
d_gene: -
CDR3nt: TGTGCCATCAGTGAGACGAAGGGGACCGGGGAGCTGTTTTTT
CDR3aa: CAISETKGTGELFF

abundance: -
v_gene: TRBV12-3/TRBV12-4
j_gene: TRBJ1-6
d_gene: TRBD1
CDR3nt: TGTGCCAGCAGCGACCGGGACAGCCACTCCTGGGTTCCCCTCCACTTT
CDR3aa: CASSDRDSHSWVPLHF

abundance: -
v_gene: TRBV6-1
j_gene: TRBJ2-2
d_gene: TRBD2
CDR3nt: TGTGCCAGCAGATACCTTAGGACTAGCGGGGGGTCCACCGGGGAGCTGTTTTTT
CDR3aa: CASRYLRTSGGSTGELFF

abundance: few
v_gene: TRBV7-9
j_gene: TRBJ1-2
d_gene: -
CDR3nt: TGTGCCAGCAGCTTAAGTTATTGGGGAATCACCTTC
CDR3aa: CASSLSYWGITF

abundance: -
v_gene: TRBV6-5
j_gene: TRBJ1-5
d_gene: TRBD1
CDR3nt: TGTGCCAGCAGACCCGACAGGGGCCTCAATCAGCCCCAGCATTTT
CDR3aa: CASRPDRGLNQPQHF

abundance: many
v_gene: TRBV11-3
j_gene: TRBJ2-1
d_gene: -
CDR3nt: TGTGCCAGCAGCTTAGATCAGGGAAATGAGCAGTTCTTC
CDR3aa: CASSLDQGNEQFF

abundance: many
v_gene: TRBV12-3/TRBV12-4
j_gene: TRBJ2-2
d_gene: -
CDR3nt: TGTGCCAGCAGTGACAACACCGGGGAGCTGTTTTTT
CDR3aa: CASSDNTGELFF

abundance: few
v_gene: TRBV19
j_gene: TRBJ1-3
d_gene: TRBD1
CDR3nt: TGTGCCAGTAGTACGGACAGGACCTCTGGAAACACCATATATTTT
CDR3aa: CASSTDRTSGNTIYF

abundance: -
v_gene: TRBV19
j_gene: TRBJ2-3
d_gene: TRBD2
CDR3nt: TGTGCCAGTAGTATCTCAGCGGGGGGACTATATAGCACAGATACGCAGTATTTT
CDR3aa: CASSISAGGLYSTDTQYF

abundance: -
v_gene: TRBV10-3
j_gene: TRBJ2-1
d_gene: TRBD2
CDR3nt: TGTGCCATCAGTGAGTCGTTGCTAGCGGGGGGGTACTCCTACAATGAGCAGTTCTTC
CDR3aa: CAISESLLAGGYSYNEQFF

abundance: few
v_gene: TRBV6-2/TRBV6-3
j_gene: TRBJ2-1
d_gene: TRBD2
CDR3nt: TGTGCCAGCAGTAAAAGGACGGGGGGGGGTCACAATGAGCAGTTCTTC
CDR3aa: CASSKRTGGGHNEQFF

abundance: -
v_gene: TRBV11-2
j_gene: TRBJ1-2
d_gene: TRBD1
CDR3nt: TGTGCCAGCAGCTTCCCGACAGGGGAGGAAGGCGGCTACACCTTC
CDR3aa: CASSFPTGEEGGYTF

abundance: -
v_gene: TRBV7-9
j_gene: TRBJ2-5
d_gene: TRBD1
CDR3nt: TGTGCCAGCGAGACAGGGGTCCGTCAAGAGACCCAGTACTTC
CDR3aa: CASETGVRQETQYF

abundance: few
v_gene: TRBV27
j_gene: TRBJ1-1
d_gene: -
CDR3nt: TGTGCCACCAGTCCCGGGGGTTACACTGAAGCTTTCTTT
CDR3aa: CATSPGGYTEAFF

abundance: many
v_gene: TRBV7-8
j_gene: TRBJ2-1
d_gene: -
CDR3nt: TGTGCCAGCAGCACAGGTGGTGCCAATGAGCAGTTCTTC
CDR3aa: CASSTGGANEQFF

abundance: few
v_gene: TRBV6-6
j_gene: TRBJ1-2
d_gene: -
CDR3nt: TGTGCCAGCAGTACCGGGAGCAACTATGGCTACACCTTC
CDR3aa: CASSTGSNYGYTF

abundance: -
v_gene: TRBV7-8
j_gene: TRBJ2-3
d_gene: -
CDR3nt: TGTGCCAGCAGCTTGGGACGGATCAACACAGATACGCAGTATTTT
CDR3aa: CASSLGRINTDTQYF

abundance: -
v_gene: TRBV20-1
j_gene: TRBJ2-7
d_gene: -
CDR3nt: TGCAGTGCTAGAACCGACAGAGGACCCTACGAGCAGTACTTC
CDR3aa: CSARTDRGPYEQYF

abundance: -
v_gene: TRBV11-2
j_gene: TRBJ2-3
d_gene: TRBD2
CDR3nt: TGTGCCAGCAGCTTAAATACGGGACTAGCGGATAGCACAGATACGCAGTATTTT
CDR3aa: CASSLNTGLADSTDTQYF

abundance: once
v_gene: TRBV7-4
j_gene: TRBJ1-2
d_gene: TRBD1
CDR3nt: TGTGCCAGCAGAGACAGGACAGGCCTAAACGTCACCTTC
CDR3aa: CASRDRTGLNVTF

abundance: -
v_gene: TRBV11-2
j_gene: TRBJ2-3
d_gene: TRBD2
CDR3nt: TGTGCCAGCAGCCGAAGCGGGGGGGTTAGAGATACGCAGTATTTT
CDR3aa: CASSRSGGVRDTQYF

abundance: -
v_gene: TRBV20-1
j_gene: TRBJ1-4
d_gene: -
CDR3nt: TGCAGTGCTAGAGTGGGAGGGAGGGATGAAAAACTGTTTTTT
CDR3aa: CSARVGGRDEKLFF

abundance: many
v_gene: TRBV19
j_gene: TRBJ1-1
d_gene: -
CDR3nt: TGTGCCAGTAAGGTGACGCGGAACACTGAAGCTTTCTTT
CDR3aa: CASKVTRNTEAFF

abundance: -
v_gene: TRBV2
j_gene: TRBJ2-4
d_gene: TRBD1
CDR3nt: TGTGCCAGCAGCGGACAGGGGGTGGTCAAAAACATTCAGTACTTC
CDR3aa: CASSGQGVVKNIQYF

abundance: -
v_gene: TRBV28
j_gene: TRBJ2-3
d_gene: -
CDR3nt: TGTGCCAGCAGTTCTTTACAGGGAACCCAAACCACAGATACGCAGTATTTT
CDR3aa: CASSSLQGTQTTDTQYF

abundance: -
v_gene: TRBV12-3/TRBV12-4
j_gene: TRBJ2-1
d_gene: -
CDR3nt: TGTGCCAGCAGTGGACCCCAGGGATGGAATGAGCAGTTCTTC
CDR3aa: CASSGPQGWNEQFF

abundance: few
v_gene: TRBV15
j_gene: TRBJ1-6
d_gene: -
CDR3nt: TGTGCCACCATGGTCAGGACAAATTCACCCCTCCACTTT
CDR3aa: CATMVRTNSPLHF

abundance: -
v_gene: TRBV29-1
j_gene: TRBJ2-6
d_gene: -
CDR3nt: TGCAGCGTCTGGGGGGAGGCCAACGTCCTGACTTTC
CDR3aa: CSVWGEANVLTF